This T cell receptor (beta chain) emerged from a study of blood T cell repertoires in COVID-19. Study-wide background: Some COVID-19 samples were acute and others convalescent; all came from the United States, Italy and Spain. T cells, B-cell-depleted T cells, or PBMCs provided the cDNA or gDNA that served as material.

The germline V gene has CDR1 MNHEY and CDR2 SVGAGI. This CDR3 is 13 amino acids long. V lost 5 bases and J 2 bases, leaving 9 bases between the germline ends. This clone has a handful of counts. Other DNA sequences within the sample encode an identical CDR3. Under the authors' procedure: By means of reference gene primer amplification, nucleated cell counts were estimated. TCRdb's copy holds only in-frame clones and misses some; the assay was immunoSEQ multiplex PCR. That table furnishes V, J and clone size, whereas the DNA furnished D and trimming. The sample lists more than 200,000 clones; 80% to 90% were seen once.

This chain joins TRBV6-5 and TRBJ1-1; D unresolved. This receptor was identified in a woman between 40 and 50 years old who had recovered from COVID-19. Sequenced sample: peripheral blood. The CDR3 is CASSREGNTEAFF. The CDR3 bases are TGTGCCAGCAGTAGGGAGGGAAACACTGAAGCTTTCTTT.